This T cell receptor beta chain was identified during a study of stem cell transplantation in POMP-related autoinflammatory disease. As for the study in general: Hypothesis: faulty thymoproteasomes impair CD8+ T-cell selection, skewing TRB repertoires.

Study-wide findings and caveats: In patients with PRAID, every analyzed T-cell subset tended to show lower diversity and higher clonality. Unique TRB V-J gene pairings were limited in number in patients with PRAID.

This CDR3 has 15 residues. In germline, CDR1 is LNHDA, CDR2 SQIVND (reference sequence). Germline trimming cut 3 bases from V and 6 bases from J; bases unmatched to any gene: 5. To note about this clone: Its antigen is still unknown.

Sequencing used immunoSEQ multiplex PCR; TCRdb keeps in-frame clones, though not all of them. This table has about 11,000 clones, around 87% appearing once. This TCR derives from a human donor with POMP-related autoinflammation and immune dysregulation (PRAID). Here the sequenced sample was CD8+ T cells from PBMCs, taken before stem cell transplantation. The V and J genes are TRBV19 and TRBJ2-1; 10 bases are shared with TRBD2. The CDR3 here is CASSIAAGGSNEQFF. The DNA of the CDR3 is TGTGCCAGTAGTATTGCAGCGGGAGGGTCCAATGAGCAGTTCTTC.